This TCR beta chain is from a study of CD8+CD57+ T cells in acquired aplastic anemia. Study-level background: Average DNA yield from sorted CD4+ and CD8+ cells was around 3.2 ug.

Patients chosen for sequencing had CD8+CD57+ cells that had expanded, as shown by flow cytometry. With no exception, the patients had severe acquired aplastic anemia. This clonotype was found a few times. The germline V gene encodes CDR1 SEHNR and CDR2 FQNEAQ (reference sequence). The CDR3 loop spans 12 amino acids. Between the trimmed V and J ends, which lost 6 bases and 5 bases, there was a span of 11 bases. The study profiled TCR beta VDJ and CDR3 using genomic DNA as template. One entry per CDR3 protein, called by TCRdb with MiXCR from the reads. The sample yields 55,000 to 60,000 distinct CDR3 sequences, approximately 52% seen once.

The sequence was obtained from a human donor with aplastic anemia. This rearrangement joins TRBV7-9 to TRBJ2-7; possible D gene TRBD1, 5 bases. The sample taken for sequencing was sorted CD4+, CD8+, or CD8+CD57+ T cells (not recorded which) from PBMCs. The CDR3 is CASRGIGDEQYF. CDR3 DNA: TGTGCCAGCAGGGGAATAGGGGACGAGCAGTACTTC.